The 32 T cell receptor beta chains given below trace back to one sample, sequenced in a study of T-cell reconstitution after alpha-beta-depleted transplantation in children. Unique molecular identifiers tagged the TCRbeta library. MiXCR, applied by TCRdb to the PCR reads, yields one record per CDR3 protein. The sample lists about 350,000 distinct CDR3 sequences; 13% were seen once. The sequencing here drew on PBMCs, taken from the stem cell graft. Receptor source: a human donor who donated a stem cell graft to a child with Fanconi anemia.

J is TRBJ1-1 and V is TRBV3-1; TRBD1 matches 8 bases. With V trimmed by 4 bases and J by 6 bases, 10 bases remained unmatched. Germline CDR1 and CDR2: LGHDT and YNNKEL (reference sequence). This CDR3 has 15 residues. DNA for the CDR3: TGTGCCAGCAGCCTCCCGGACAGGGCGGGCGCTGAAGCTTTCTTT. Residues: CASSLPDRAGAEAFF. The complete variable domain, with remaining parts taken from reference TRBV3-1 and TRBJ1-1, reads DTAVSQTPKYLVTQMGNDKSIKCEQNLGHDTMYWYKQDSKKFLKIMFSYNNKELIINETVPNRFSPKSPDKAHLNLHINSLELGDSAVYFCASSLPDRAGAEAFFGQGTRLTVV.

This clonotype was counted ten times or more. V is TRBV4-3 and J is TRBJ2-2; TRBD1 might be the D (5 bases). Germline CDR1 is LGHNA and CDR2 is YSLEER. The V and J ends lost 3 bases and 6 bases respectively, with 11 bases between them. CDR3 size: 14 residues. The CDR3 protein is CASSHFQGPGELFF. The DNA for the CDR3 is TGCGCCAGCAGCCATTTTCAGGGCCCCGGGGAGCTGTTTTTT.

This clonotype has more than one count but fewer than ten. The chain uses TRBV7-9 and TRBJ2-3; D may be TRBD1 (6 bases). Per germline, CDR1 SEHNR and CDR2 FQNEAQ (reference sequence). The CDR3 totals 15 residues. V shed 2 bases and J shed 1 base, with 10 bases lying between them. Written as DNA, the CDR3 is TGTGCCAGCAGCTTATCACAGGGTGGCACAGATACGCAGTATTTT. It is translated as CASSLSQGGTDTQYF. The entire variable domain, with the rest obtained from reference TRBV7-9 and TRBJ2-3, is as follows: DTGVSQNPRHKITKRGQNVTFRCDPISEHNRLYWYRQTLGQGPEFLTYFQNEAQLEKSRLLSDRFSAERPKGSFSTLEIQRTEQGDSAMYLCASSLSQGGTDTQYFGPGTRLTVL.

This clonotype was seen at least ten times. The chain combines TRBV5-6 with TRBJ2-2; no clear D gene. Germline CDR1 and CDR2: SGHDT and YYEEEE. This CDR3 spans 15 amino acids. Trimming removed 0 bases from V and 5 bases from J, with 11 bases in between. CDR3 residues: CASSLGATSTGELFF. CDR3 DNA: TGTGCCAGCAGCTTGGGGGCTACAAGTACCGGGGAGCTGTTTTTT.

This chain links TRBV11-2 with TRBJ2-3, with D perhaps matching TRBD2 (5 bases). Germline CDR1 is SGHAT and CDR2 is FQNNGV. The V end lost 4 bases, the J end lost 2 bases, and 16 bases lay between the germline ends. CDR3 size: 16 residues. CDR3 sequence: CASSSRRTTNTDTQYF. As DNA, the CDR3 is TGTGCCAGCAGCTCTCGACGGACGACTAACACAGATACGCAGTATTTT.

This clonotype was observed at least ten times. V and J are TRBV27 and TRBJ2-2, with a weak D call TRBD1 (5 bases). The CDR3 is 16 residues long. Trimming took 3 bases from V and 2 from J, leaving 13 bases between them. Germline CDR1 is MNHEY and CDR2 is SMNVEV (reference sequence). The CDR3 here is CASSFLTAANTGELFF. As DNA, the CDR3 is TGTGCCAGCAGTTTCTTGACAGCTGCTAACACCGGGGAGCTGTTTTTT.

This chain links TRBV3-1 with TRBJ2-6; D call uncertain. The germline CDR1 and CDR2 sequences are LGHDT and YNNKEL (reference sequence). The CDR3 has 14 amino acids. The V end lost 2 bases, the J end lost 2 bases, and 4 bases lay between the germline ends. The CDR3 is CASSQIPGANVLTF. As DNA, the CDR3 is TGTGCCAGCAGCCAAATCCCTGGGGCCAACGTCCTGACTTTC.

This chain joins TRBV3-1 and TRBJ2-1; 9 nucleotides line up with TRBD2. This CDR3 has 18 amino acids. CDR1 is LGHDT, CDR2 YNNKEL, per germline (reference sequence). V lost 4 bases to trimming and J lost 0 bases; unmatched junction nucleotides: 10. The CDR3 loop is CASSRHRGAGGSYNEQFF. CDR3 coding DNA: TGTGCCAGCAGCCGACACCGGGGAGCGGGGGGCTCCTACAATGAGCAGTTCTTC.

This clonotype was seen ten or more times. The rearrangement uses TRBV4-3 and TRBJ2-1; D gene uncertain. This CDR3 spans 14 amino acids. V shed 6 bases and J shed 1 base, with 10 bases lying between them. CDR1 is LGHNA, CDR2 YSLEER, per germline. The CDR3 DNA reads TGCGCCAGCAGTCCCGGGTTTTCCTACAATGAGCAGTTCTTC. The encoded protein is CASSPGFSYNEQFF.

This clonotype came up many times. The chain is built from TRBV7-9 and TRBJ2-2; unclear D gene. The CDR3 has 13 residues. The germline gives CDR1 SEHNR, CDR2 FQNEAQ (reference sequence). V was shortened by 1 base and J by 3 bases, with 3 bases between the two germline ends. In DNA form, the CDR3 reads TGTGCCAGCAGCTTAGAATACACCGGGGAGCTGTTTTTT. Its protein is CASSLEYTGELFF.

This clonotype was detected many times. This chain uses TRBV25-1 with TRBJ2-2, with TRBD1 matching 9 bases. The V gene end was trimmed by 8 bases and the J gene end by 3 bases; junction bases not matched to a gene: 4. Germline loops: CDR1 MGHDK, CDR2 SYGVNS. This CDR3 has 14 residues. The CDR3 loop reads CASRGQGDTGELFF. In DNA form, the CDR3 reads TGTGCCAGCCGGGGACAGGGAGACACCGGGGAGCTGTTTTTT.

This sequence joins TRBV20-1 and TRBJ2-3; 8 positions match TRBD2. V was pared by 7 bases and J by 4 bases, with 4 bases of the junction left unmatched. This CDR3 has 12 residues. The germline gives CDR1 DFQATT, CDR2 SNEGSKA (reference sequence). CDR3 nucleotide sequence: TGCAGTGTCCGGGAGGGGGCAGATACGCAGTATTTT. Translating gives CSVREGADTQYF.

This clonotype was detected a few times. This rearrangement joins TRBV6-1 to TRBJ2-2; D perhaps matches TRBD1 (5 bases). Trimming removed 5 bases at V and 4 bases at J, with 11 bases between. Germline loops: CDR1 MNHNS, CDR2 SASEGT. The CDR3 loop spans 14 amino acids. The CDR3, as DNA: TGTGCCAGCAGTCGACAGCTCGGCACCGGGGAGCTGTTTTTT. Translating it yields CASSRQLGTGELFF.

The chain employs TRBV29-1 and TRBJ1-2; a weak D match, TRBD1 (6 bases). Germline CDR1 SQVTM, CDR2 ANQGSEA. V lost 2 bases, J lost 8 bases, and 9 bases lay in between. The CDR3 runs to 11 residues. CDR3 loop: CSVETQGGYTF. The CDR3 DNA reads TGCAGCGTTGAAACCCAGGGGGGCTACACCTTC. Looking up the rest from reference TRBV29-1 and TRBJ1-2 gives the full variable domain: SAVISQKPSRDICQRGTSLTIQCQVDSQVTMMFWYRQQPGQSLTLIATANQGSEATYESGFVIDKFPISRPNLTFSTLTVSNMSPEDSSIYLCSVETQGGYTFGSGTRLTVV.

This clonotype appeared a few times. This chain links TRBV10-3 with TRBJ1-1; perhaps TRBD1 as D (5 bases). The V gene's germline CDR1 is ENHRY and CDR2 SYGVKD. V gave up 4 bases and J gave up 1 base, with 19 bases separating them. The CDR3 is 17 amino acids. Here the CDR3 reads CAISGGQGYAQNTEAFF. The DNA of the CDR3 is TGTGCCATCAGTGGAGGTCAGGGTTACGCGCAGAACACTGAAGCTTTCTTT.

Concerning this clonotype itself: An end of the junction does not agree with germline; a read error may underlie this. V usage is TRBV12-3 or TRBV12-4 and J usage is TRBJ2-5; D is ambiguous. The length of the CDR3 is 14 residues. The DNA of the CDR3 is TGTGCCAGCAGTTTAAGGGCCTGGGAAGAGACCCAGTGCTTC. This translates into CASSLRAWEETQCF.

This clonotype was observed at least ten times. CDR3 residues: CSVGVAGVTDEQFF. CDR3 nucleotides: TGCAGCGTTGGAGTGGCAGGGGTGACGGATGAGCAGTTCTTC. The rearrangement links TRBV29-1 to TRBJ2-1; tentatively, D is TRBD1 (6 bases). The CDR3 runs 14 residues. Germline-derived CDR1 and CDR2 are SQVTM and ANQGSEA. Trimming took 4 bases from V and 8 from J, leaving 18 bases between them.

The chain is built from TRBV6-2 or TRBV6-3 and TRBJ1-5; D perhaps matches TRBD1 (5 bases). Germline V gene lookup returns CDR1 MNHEY and CDR2 SVGEGT. V lost 7 bases to trimming and J lost 1 base, with 14 bases between them. This CDR3 region has 15 residues. The CDR3 sequence: CASTSVGASNQPQHF. The CDR3 DNA reads as TGTGCCAGCACCTCCGTCGGGGCAAGCAATCAGCCCCAGCATTTT.

The genes are TRBV6-1 and TRBJ2-7, with 8 positions matching TRBD2. Germline CDR1 and CDR2: MNHNS and SASEGT. This CDR3 is 14 amino acids long. Germline trimming cut 5 bases from V and 3 bases from J; bases unmatched to any gene: 6. CDR3 bases: TGTGCCAGCAGTCCGGGACTAGGAAGCTACGAGCAGTACTTC. It encodes CASSPGLGSYEQYF.

This clonotype showed up just a few times. V usage is TRBV7-6 and J usage is TRBJ1-2, with 8 bases aligning to TRBD1. Germline V gene lookup returns CDR1 SGHVS and CDR2 FNYEAQ. This CDR3 contains 13 residues. J lost 6 bases, V lost 5 bases, and 5 bases had no gene match. CDR3 region: CASSGTGSDGYTF. CDR3 bases: TGTGCCAGCAGCGGGACAGGATCAGATGGCTACACCTTC.

This clonotype was detected only a few times. V is TRBV29-1 and J is TRBJ2-5; TRBD1 might be the D (5 bases). CDR3 length equals 11 residues. Germline CDR1 reads SQVTM; CDR2 reads ANQGSEA. As DNA, the CDR3 is TGCAGTTCAGGGAATCAAGAGACCCAGTACTTC. This encodes CSSGNQETQYF.

This clonotype has only a few counts. V is TRBV6-2 or TRBV6-3 and J is TRBJ2-2, with 14 bases lining up with TRBD2. Trimming cost V 0 bases and J 4 bases; bases outside gene matches: 13. CDR1 is MNHEY and CDR2 is SVGEGT in the germline V gene. The CDR3 covers 21 residues. CDR3 sequence: CASSYSERLAGGPKGTGELFF. CDR3 coding DNA: TGTGCCAGCAGTTACTCGGAGAGACTAGCGGGGGGGCCAAAGGGCACCGGGGAGCTGTTTTTT.

In nucleotides, the CDR3 is TGTGCCTCATACCAGGTCCATTCGTCCTACAATGAGCAGTTCTTC. Translating gives CASYQVHSSYNEQFF. The chain recombines TRBV28 with TRBJ2-1; D is unresolved. Germline CDR1 reads MDHEN; CDR2 reads SYDVKM. The CDR3 runs 15 residues. The V gene lost 11 bases and the J gene lost 1 base, with 18 bases spanning the gap.

This chain links TRBV7-2 with TRBJ2-7; 8 nucleotides align to TRBD2. Trimming cost V 3 bases and J 3 bases; bases outside gene matches: 7. CDR1 and CDR2 from the germline V gene are SGHTA and FQGNSA. There are 15 residues in the CDR3. The CDR3 bases are TGTGCCAGCAGCTTCGGGAGGGACGGCGTCTACGAGCAGTACTTC. It encodes CASSFGRDGVYEQYF.

This clonotype was counted at least ten times. J is TRBJ1-2 and V is TRBV7-8; 7 positions agree with TRBD1. Per the germline V gene, CDR1 is SGHVS and CDR2 is FQNEAQ. This CDR3 has 15 amino acids. V lost 2 bases and J lost 3; bases outside the gene matches: 6. CDR3 nucleotides: TGTGCCAGCAGCTTAATGAGACAGGGTCACTATGGCTACACCTTC. Residues: CASSLMRQGHYGYTF.

Many counts were recorded for this clonotype. The chain joins TRBV10-3 to TRBJ2-5; 7 nucleotides align to TRBD2. This CDR3 has 13 amino acids. V was clipped by 3 bases and J by 8 bases; unmatched bases: 6. In germline, CDR1 is ENHRY, CDR2 SYGVKD. Written as DNA, the CDR3 is TGTGCCATCAGTGAAGCGGCGGGGGAAACCCAGTACTTC. Translation gives CAISEAAGETQYF.

This clonotype has a count of ten or more. The V call is TRBV7-6, the J call TRBJ1-1, with D possibly being TRBD1 (6 bases). CDR3 length equals 12 residues. Trimming took 5 bases from V and 7 from J, leaving 11 bases between them. Germline V CDR1 and CDR2: SGHVS, FNYEAQ. The CDR3 loop is CASSPVGGEAFF. CDR3 coding DNA: TGTGCCAGCAGCCCAGTAGGGGGTGAAGCTTTCTTT. Variable domain in full (rest from reference TRBV7-6 and TRBJ1-1): GAGVSQSPRYKVTKRGQDVALRCDPISGHVSLYWYRQALGQGPEFLTYFNYEAQQDKSGLPNDRFSAERPEGSISTLTIQRTEQRDSAMYRCASSPVGGEAFFGQGTRLTVV.

The table lists this clonotype with many counts. The V gene is TRBV5-6, the J gene TRBJ2-7; D is ambiguous. Trimming left V 0 bases short and J 3 bases short, with 10 bases between. Germline V lookup: CDR1 SGHDT, CDR2 YYEEEE. This CDR3 has 14 residues. This CDR3 is CASSLGGVGYEQYF. The CDR3 DNA reads as TGTGCCAGCAGCTTGGGGGGTGTTGGCTACGAGCAGTACTTC.

The chain couples TRBV18 to TRBJ1-2, with D perhaps matching TRBD1 (6 bases). V lost 1 base, J lost 2 bases, and 14 bases lay in between. CDR3 size: 16 residues. CDR1 and CDR2 from the germline V gene are KGHSH and LQKENI. CDR3 region: CASSPLGSGANYGYTF. CDR3 coding DNA: TGTGCCAGCTCACCACTTGGTTCGGGGGCGAACTATGGCTACACCTTC. Filled out from reference TRBV18 and TRBJ1-2, the complete variable domain reads NAGVMQNPRHLVRRRGQEARLRCSPMKGHSHVYWYRQLPEEGLKFMVYLQKENIIDESGMPKERFSAEFPKEGPSILRIQQVVRGDSAAYFCASSPLGSGANYGYTFGSGTRLTVV.

This clonotype was recorded a few times. This rearrangement joins TRBV5-5 to TRBJ1-2, with 9 bases lining up with TRBD1. Germline values: CDR1 SGHKS, CDR2 YYEKEE (reference sequence). The ends lost 4 bases at V and 3 bases at J; junction bases unmatched: 7. The CDR3 is made up of 15 amino acids. The CDR3 spells CASSVVRDRDYGYTF. Written as DNA, the CDR3 is TGTGCCAGCAGCGTTGTCCGGGACAGGGACTATGGCTACACCTTC. Full variable domain (missing parts from reference TRBV5-5 and TRBJ1-2): DAGVTQSPTHLIKTRGQQVTLRCSPISGHKSVSWYQQVLGQGPQFIFQYYEKEERGRGNFPDRFSARQFPNYSSELNVNALLLGDSALYLCASSVVRDRDYGYTFGSGTRLTVV.

There are a few counts of this clonotype. The V gene is TRBV18, the J gene TRBJ2-5, with 8 bases fitting TRBD2. Germline V gene lookup returns CDR1 KGHSH and CDR2 LQKENI. The CDR3 runs to 15 residues. V gave up 2 bases and J gave up 5 bases; unmatched junction bases: 7. CDR3 region: CASSPYSGDVETQYF. The CDR3 nucleotides read TGTGCCAGCTCACCATATAGCGGGGACGTGGAGACCCAGTACTTC.

The chain carries TRBV20-1 and TRBJ1-1; D ambiguous. The germline gives CDR1 DFQATT, CDR2 SNEGSKA (reference sequence). The CDR3 is 13 amino acids. Trimming pared 0 bases from V and 6 bases from J, leaving 11 bases between. CDR3 DNA sequence: TGCAGTGCTAGAGATTTAAGGAAACCTGAAGCTTTCTTT. This codes for CSARDLRKPEAFF.